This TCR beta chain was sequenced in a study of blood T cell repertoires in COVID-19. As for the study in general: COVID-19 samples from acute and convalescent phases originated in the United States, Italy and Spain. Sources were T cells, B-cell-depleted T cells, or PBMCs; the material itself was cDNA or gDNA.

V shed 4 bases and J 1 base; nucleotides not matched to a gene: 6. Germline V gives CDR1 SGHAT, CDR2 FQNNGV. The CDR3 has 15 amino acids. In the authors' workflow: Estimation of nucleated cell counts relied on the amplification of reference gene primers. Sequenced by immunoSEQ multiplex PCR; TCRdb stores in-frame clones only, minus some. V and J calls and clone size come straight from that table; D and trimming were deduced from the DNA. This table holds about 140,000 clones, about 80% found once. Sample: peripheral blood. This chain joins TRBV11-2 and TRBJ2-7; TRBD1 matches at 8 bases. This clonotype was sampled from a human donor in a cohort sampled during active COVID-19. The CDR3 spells CASSSNTGGSYEQYF. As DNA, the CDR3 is TGTGCCAGCAGCTCGAATACAGGGGGATCCTACGAGCAGTACTTC.